Given below is one TCR beta chain in context. Its target is unknown. TCRdb's copy holds only in-frame clones and misses some; the assay was immunoSEQ multiplex PCR. This sample has tens of thousands of clones, with approximately 84% found just once. The data were taken from a study of T cells in narcolepsy. Study-wide results and caveats: Comparing one patient's CSF and blood CD4+ clonotypes highlighted HCRT- and TRIB2-specific autoreactive clonotypes. Some memory CD4+ repertoires had no autoreactive clone sequences.

The sequence derives from a human donor with narcolepsy. Sequenced material: CD45RA- memory CD4+ T cells from PBMCs.

The CDR3: CASSLGDTGNTIYF. For the CDR3, the DNA is TGTGCCAGCAGCTTAGGGGACACTGGAAACACCATATATTTT. This chain connects TRBV7-8 to TRBJ1-3; a possible D gene is TRBD1 (6 bases). In germline, CDR1 is SGHVS, CDR2 FQNEAQ. The CDR3 length is 14 residues. Trimming removed 1 base at V and 2 bases at J, with 6 bases between.